A single sample is the source of the 9 T cell receptor beta chains below, sequenced in a study of blood T cell repertoires in COVID-19. Sequencing was performed with immunoSEQ multiplex PCR; in TCRdb, only in-frame clones are kept and a portion is missing. The data show about 180,000 clones, more than 85% seen once. Sequenced material: peripheral blood. The receptor set was obtained from a man in his 60s with COVID-19, enrolled during active disease.

This clone was counted between two and nine times. V gene TRBV7-3 combines with J gene TRBJ2-3; 7 bases match TRBD1. Per the germline V gene, CDR1 is SGHTA and CDR2 is FQGTGA. The CDR3 has 14 amino acids. J gave up 2 bases and V 5 bases, and 4 bases lay outside the gene matches. CDR3 in amino acids: CASSNRGPTDTQYF. CDR3 DNA sequence: TGTGCCAGCAGCAACAGGGGACCCACAGATACGCAGTATTTT.

This sequence joins TRBV7-9 and TRBJ1-1, with D tentatively TRBD1 (5 bases). Trimming stripped 4 bases from V and 4 bases from J, with 13 bases between. The germline gives CDR1 SEHNR, CDR2 FQNEAQ (reference sequence). The CDR3 has 14 residues. For the CDR3, the DNA is TGTGCCAGCAGCTCCCAGGGTTTTAGCACTGAAGCTTTCTTT. Its protein is CASSSQGFSTEAFF.

The chain employs TRBV2 and TRBJ1-2; D is uncertain. Germline CDR1 reads SNHLY; CDR2 reads FYNNEI. CDR3 length: 12 residues. V was shortened by 5 bases and J by 8 bases, with 12 bases between the two germline ends. CDR3 loop: CASSNWGAGYTF. The CDR3 nucleotides are TGTGCCAGCAGTAACTGGGGAGCGGGCTACACCTTC.

This clone was observed a single time. The chain joins TRBV18 to TRBJ1-5; no firm D call. Germline values: CDR1 KGHSH, CDR2 LQKENI. V gave up 2 bases and J gave up 9 bases, with 14 bases separating them. There are 14 residues in the CDR3. The CDR3 loop reads CASSPTGSGSPQHF. The CDR3 DNA sequence: TGTGCCAGCTCACCAACCGGGTCTGGGTCGCCCCAGCATTTT.

The CDR3 is CASSLASGVLTDTQYF. The CDR3 nucleotides read TGTGCCAGCAGCTTAGCTAGCGGCGTGCTCACGGATACGCAGTATTTT. The chain has TRBV7-6 and TRBJ2-3, with D maybe TRBD2 (6 bases). CDR1 and CDR2 (germline): SGHVS, FNYEAQ. V shed 0 bases and J shed 6 bases, with 16 bases lying between them. The CDR3 is 16 amino acids. Filled out from reference TRBV7-6 and TRBJ2-3, the complete variable domain reads GAGVSQSPRYKVTKRGQDVALRCDPISGHVSLYWYRQALGQGPEFLTYFNYEAQQDKSGLPNDRFSAERPEGSISTLTIQRTEQRDSAMYRCASSLASGVLTDTQYFGPGTRLTVL.

The chain recombines TRBV5-1 with TRBJ1-2, with TRBD1 as a possible D gene (6 bases). V was shortened by 0 bases and J by 1 base, with 10 bases between the two germline ends. Germline CDR1 SGHRS, CDR2 YFSETQ. The CDR3 totals 15 residues. The CDR3, as DNA: TGCGCCAGCAGCTTGGTAGGGGGAATTAACTATGGCTACACCTTC. Translating gives CASSLVGGINYGYTF.

The rearrangement joins TRBV7-2 to TRBJ2-5, with 9 bases identical to TRBD2. The CDR3 has 15 residues. Germline V gives CDR1 SGHTA, CDR2 FQGNSA. J was trimmed by 6 bases and V by 0 bases; bases with no gene match: 5. The CDR3 DNA reads TGTGCCAGCAGCTTAGCGGTAGCGGGGGTAAAGACCCAGTACTTC. It yields the protein CASSLAVAGVKTQYF.

This sequence joins TRBV18 and TRBJ1-3, with TRBD1 identical over 10 bases. Germline V gives CDR1 KGHSH, CDR2 LQKENI. This CDR3 contains 16 residues. The V gene end was trimmed by 5 bases and the J gene end by 5 bases; junction bases not matched to a gene: 9. The CDR3 protein is CASSFEMGQGRNTIYF. CDR3 nucleotides: TGTGCCAGCTCATTCGAGATGGGACAGGGGAGAAACACCATATATTTT.

The V call is TRBV27, the J call TRBJ1-2; 10 positions match TRBD1. The junction had 6 bases not matched to a gene; V was cut back by 0 bases and J by 5 bases. The germline gives CDR1 MNHEY, CDR2 SMNVEV (reference sequence). The length of the CDR3 is 16 residues. As DNA, the CDR3 is TGTGCCAGCAGTTTATCGCCCCCGGGACAGGGGTATGGCTACACCTTC. Translation gives CASSLSPPGQGYGYTF.